The rows below give T cell receptor beta chains drawn from one sample of a study of beta chain features in type 1 diabetes. Measured with immunoSEQ multiplex PCR; TCRdb has only the in-frame clones, and not every one. The data contain a few hundred thousand clones, approximately 24% of them seen just once; the ten biggest clones take up 0.012%. Sequencing was performed on naive CD4+ T cells from blood. Every receptor here comes from a woman aged 25 to 45 with type 1 diabetes. CDR3s include the opening cysteine and the closing phenylalanine or tryptophan. A D gene is named only where the DNA matches it firmly.

TRBJ1-5	TRBV27	NA	CASSFGRGHNQPQHF
TRBJ2-5	TRBV5-4	TRBD2	CASSFSSGSGKTQYF
TRBJ1-1	TRBV4-2	TRBD1	CASKRTGVANTEAFF
TRBJ2-7	TRBV6-5	NA	CASSKGRSYEQYF
TRBJ2-1	TRBV15	NA	CATSNKHLESNEQFF
TRBJ1-2	TRBV28	TRBD1	CASSLDTGVGYGYTF
TRBJ2-7	TRBV30	NA	CAWSLTYEQYF
TRBJ1-1	TRBV29-1	TRBD1	CSVTPTGGGTEAFF
TRBJ2-2	TRBV29-1	TRBD1	CSALTGLETGELFF
TRBJ2-1	TRBV9	NA	CASSERQNYNEQFF
TRBJ1-2	TRBV9	NA	CASSPARANYGYTF
TRBJ1-2	TRBV30	TRBD1	CAWSVGATGGGYGYTF
TRBJ2-7	TRBV19	TRBD2	CASSIDTSGLYEQYF
TRBJ1-1	TRBV13	NA	CASSLARDTEAFF
TRBJ2-7	TRBV29-1	NA	CSVAPGDEQYF
TRBJ2-1	TRBV7-2	NA	CASSLAGSYNEQFF
TRBJ2-1	TRBV9	NA	CASSAQTSNEQFF
TRBJ1-2	TRBV10-3	TRBD1	CAISEDRTGGYGYTF
TRBJ2-7	TRBV19	TRBD1	CASSLGQGIGEQYF
TRBJ2-1	TRBV6-5	TRBD2	CASSYEAGANEQFF
TRBJ2-3	TRBV5-6	TRBD1	CASIHAGDRATDTQYF
TRBJ2-7	TRBV6-5	NA	CATGLRSYEQYF
TRBJ2-1	TRBV7-9	TRBD2	CASLLAGGWGEQFF
TRBJ1-2	TRBV7-3	NA	CASSLGDSASGYTF
TRBJ1-3	TRBV5-1	NA	CASSLLAGNTIYF